The following is a T cell receptor beta chain sequence with its context. The antigen is undetermined. Here immunoSEQ multiplex PCR was the method, and the copy in TCRdb shows in-frame clones only, minus some. In the table there are under 50,000 clones, 65% to 80% of which are singletons. The record originates from a study of PD-1 blockade in mismatch repair-deficient tumors. Background on the study: All were previously treated, progressing patients with 12 mismatch repair-deficient cancer types.

CDR1 MNHNS and CDR2 SASEGT come from the germline V gene. J gave up 2 bases and V 6 bases, and 2 bases lay outside the gene matches. The CDR3 contains 15 residues. Study-wide findings and caveats: Rapid post-treatment expansion, then contraction, generally preceding radiologic response, marked tumor-resident clones.

Mismatch repair deficiency was confirmed in all patients, by PCR or immunohistochemistry. Three pembrolizumab responders had their TCRs sequenced. The chain links TRBV6-1 to TRBJ2-6, with TRBD1 identical over 9 bases. The receptor was isolated from an adult with mismatch repair-deficient cancer. Sequenced material: PBMCs, taken before pembrolizumab treatment. Written as DNA, the CDR3 is TGTGCCAGCAGGGACAGGGGAACTGGGGCCAACGTCCTGACTTTC. Protein: CASRDRGTGANVLTF.